This T cell receptor beta chain was documented in a study of cytomegalovirus exposure and HLA in healthy donors. This clone was observed a few times. Its antigen is not identified. 60 Vbeta and 13 Jbeta primers were used in PCR. Sequenced by immunoSEQ multiplex PCR; TCRdb stores in-frame clones only, minus some. The repertoire holds roughly 120,000 clones, with just under 75% as singletons. Study results and limitations: Fewer N-insertions (relative to the approximately 700-donor mean) were reportedly seen in an Asian-associated ancestry cluster in a later analysis. Presence/absence analyses treated sequencing depth as roughly uniform across donors. Cytomegalovirus status was reportedly diagnosed by the classifier with high specificity and sensitivity. The authors later linked a missense DCLRE1C variant to TCR beta V- and J-gene trimming.

Germline values: CDR1 SNHLY, CDR2 FYNNEI. The CDR3 consists of 13 residues. V was cut by 1 base and J by 3 bases, with 6 bases left in between. The sequenced sample consisted of PBMCs. The origin of this receptor is a man in his fifties or sixties in good health and CMV-seropositive. This chain uses TRBV2 with TRBJ1-2, with D unresolved. The CDR3 loop is CASSEERYYGYTF. CDR3 DNA sequence: TGTGCCAGCAGTGAAGAGAGATACTATGGCTACACCTTC.